Below, 20 T cell receptor beta chains from the same sample are listed, as sequenced in a study of shared clonotypes between healthy human individuals. Profiled with immunoSEQ multiplex PCR; TCRdb holds only in-frame clones, not every one. This sample yields about 1.4 million clones, of which roughly 97% are seen a single time; about 1.2% belongs to the top ten. Sequencing was performed on naive CD4+ T cells sorted from blood. Specified subset: CD45RA+ positively selected. The receptors here all came from a man aged 25-45 years in good health.

J is TRBJ1-5 and V is TRBV9; unclear D gene. This CDR3 region has 14 residues. CDR1 is SGDLS, CDR2 YYNGEE, per germline. The V end was cut by 3 bases, the J end by 0 bases, with 7 bases between. The CDR3 spells CASSDRYSNQPQHF. CDR3 coding DNA: TGTGCCAGCAGCGACAGATATAGCAATCAGCCCCAGCATTTT.

This sequence joins TRBV5-4 and TRBJ2-7; D is ambiguous. The V end lost 6 bases, the J end lost 6 bases, and 19 bases lay between the germline ends. The CDR3 spans 14 residues. Per the germline V gene, CDR1 is SGHNT and CDR2 is YYREEE (reference sequence). This CDR3 is CASKQELRVSEQYF. CDR3 nucleotides: TGTGCCAGCAAACAAGAACTCCGTGTAAGCGAGCAGTACTTC.

The V call is TRBV7-8, the J call TRBJ1-4; D gene unclear. V was pared by 5 bases and J by 8 bases, with 12 bases between. The CDR3 consists of 13 residues. Germline V gives CDR1 SGHVS, CDR2 FQNEAQ. The chain's CDR3 is CASSRRDPEKLFF. In DNA, the CDR3 is TGTGCCAGCAGCCGTCGTGATCCGGAAAAACTGTTTTTT.

This rearrangement joins TRBV30 to TRBJ2-3, with D hard to call. The CDR3 totals 16 residues. The germline CDR1 and CDR2 sequences are GTSNPN and SVGIG (reference sequence). V lost 0 bases to trimming and J lost 1 base, with 14 bases between them. CDR3 nucleotide sequence: TGTGCCTGGAGTGTACAGTTGGGGATGGGCACAGATACGCAGTATTTT. Protein sequence: CAWSVQLGMGTDTQYF.

V and J are TRBV2 and TRBJ1-1, with TRBD1 identical over 7 bases. This CDR3 is built from 15 residues. V trimming: 2 bases; J trimming: 3 bases; junction bases outside the gene matches: 6. Germline loops: CDR1 SNHLY, CDR2 FYNNEI. The CDR3 region is CASSEMIQGYTEAFF. The CDR3 region has the DNA TGTGCCAGCAGTGAAATGATACAGGGGTACACTGAAGCTTTCTTT.

CDR3 in amino acids: CASSQRGGIGAFF. In nucleotides, the CDR3 is TGTGCCAGCTCACAACGAGGCGGGATAGGCGCTTTCTTT. The rearrangement links TRBV18 to TRBJ1-1, with no clear D. The CDR3 covers 13 residues. Germline V gene lookup returns CDR1 KGHSH and CDR2 LQKENI. Trimming took off 4 bases at V and 11 bases at J, with 17 bases between the two ends.

This clone was seen only once. The chain couples TRBV6-1 to TRBJ1-2; no clear D gene. Trimming took 6 bases from V and 5 from J, leaving 19 bases between them. The CDR3 totals 15 residues. Germline assignment: CDR1 MNHNS and CDR2 SASEGT. The CDR3 protein is CASSGGVGSSYGYTF. DNA of the CDR3: TGTGCCAGCAGCGGCGGGGTTGGTTCGAGTTATGGCTACACCTTC.

The V and J genes are TRBV5-1 and TRBJ2-1, with 7 positions matching TRBD1. The CDR3 contains 15 residues. In germline, CDR1 is SGHRS, CDR2 YFSETQ. Germline trimming cut 2 bases from V and 3 bases from J; bases unmatched to any gene: 5. The DNA of the CDR3 is TGCGCCAGCAGCTTACAGGGGACAGTCTACAATGAGCAGTTCTTC. Its protein is CASSLQGTVYNEQFF.

This chain joins TRBV28 and TRBJ1-4; D is unclear. Trimming stripped 6 bases from V and 2 bases from J, with 4 bases between. Germline loops: CDR1 MDHEN, CDR2 SYDVKM. The CDR3 covers 12 residues. The CDR3 spells CASRGTNEKLFF. In nucleotides, the CDR3 is TGTGCCAGCAGGGGGACTAATGAAAAACTGTTTTTT.

V is TRBV10-3 and J is TRBJ2-2, with D uncertain. The germline V gene encodes CDR1 ENHRY and CDR2 SYGVKD. Trimming removed 3 bases from V and 6 bases from J, with 5 bases in between. The CDR3 has 12 amino acids. CDR3: CAISEGPGELFF. The CDR3 nucleotides read TGTGCCATCAGTGAAGGCCCCGGGGAGCTGTTTTTT.

This rearrangement joins TRBV7-8 to TRBJ1-4; D call uncertain. From germline, CDR1 is SGHVS and CDR2 FQNEAQ. The V gene lost 3 bases and the J gene lost 0 bases, with 11 bases spanning the gap. The CDR3 has 16 residues. Here the CDR3 DNA reads TGTGCCAGCAGCTTCCGAACCCCGGCAACTAATGAAAAACTGTTTTTT. It encodes CASSFRTPATNEKLFF. Filled out from reference TRBV7-8 and TRBJ1-4, the complete variable domain reads GAGVSQSPRYKVAKRGQDVALRCDPISGHVSLFWYQQALGQGPEFLTYFQNEAQLDKSGLPSDRFFAERPEGSVSTLKIQRTQQEDSAVYLCASSFRTPATNEKLFFGSGTQLSVL.

The chain couples TRBV19 to TRBJ2-2, with D possibly TRBD1 on 7 matching bases. Per the germline V gene, CDR1 is LNHDA and CDR2 is SQIVND (reference sequence). This CDR3 has 15 amino acids. Trimming removed 6 bases at V and 4 bases at J, with 15 bases between. The chain's CDR3 is CASRIRQGGTGELFF. DNA for the CDR3: TGTGCCAGTAGGATTCGACAGGGAGGCACCGGGGAGCTGTTTTTT.

Concerning this clone itself: Other DNA sequences of this sample code for an identical CDR3. The chain has TRBV7-2 and TRBJ1-2; D may be TRBD1 (5 bases). Germline V CDR1 and CDR2: SGHTA, FQGNSA. The CDR3 is 15 amino acids. V was clipped by 1 base and J by 3 bases, with 12 bases between them. This chain's CDR3 is CASSLVGRGDYGYTF. Written as DNA, the CDR3 is TGTGCCAGCAGCTTAGTGGGGCGGGGGGACTATGGCTACACCTTC.

This clone was seen only once. V and J are TRBV15 and TRBJ2-7; 8 bases match TRBD2. Germline V CDR1 and CDR2: LNHNV, YYDKDF (reference sequence). V shed 3 bases and J 4 bases; nucleotides not matched to a gene: 17. This CDR3 region has 18 residues. The CDR3 loop reads CATSSETRGGQKEYEQYF. The CDR3, as DNA: TGTGCCACCAGCAGTGAAACCCGGGGGGGGCAGAAAGAATACGAGCAGTACTTC.

The chain employs TRBV6-5 and TRBJ2-5; D is undetermined. Trimming removed 5 bases from V and 0 bases from J, with 7 bases in between. The germline CDR1 and CDR2 sequences are MNHEY and SVGAGI. The CDR3 has 13 residues. The CDR3 region has the DNA TGTGCCAGCAGTACCCCGCACCAAGAGACCCAGTACTTC. This sequence encodes CASSTPHQETQYF.

This rearrangement joins TRBV13 to TRBJ2-7; D gene ambiguous. Germline V gives CDR1 PRHDT, CDR2 FYEKMQ (reference sequence). V lost 2 bases, J lost 2 bases, and 10 bases lay in between. This CDR3 is built from 14 residues. The CDR3 reads CASSLIGNAYEQYF. Written as DNA, the CDR3 is TGTGCCAGCAGCTTAATCGGTAATGCCTACGAGCAGTACTTC.

The V call is TRBV4-3, the J call TRBJ2-1; 7 bases are a match to TRBD2. This CDR3 has 17 amino acids. CDR1 is LGHNA, CDR2 YSLEER, per germline. Unmatched junction bases numbered 5, after V lost 0 bases and J lost 0 bases. The CDR3 region has the DNA TGCGCCAGCAGCCAAGATCCCGGCGGGAGCTCCTACAATGAGCAGTTCTTC. Amino acids: CASSQDPGGSSYNEQFF.

V usage is TRBV7-6 and J usage is TRBJ2-1; 10 bases line up with TRBD2. V shed 6 bases and J 0 bases; nucleotides not matched to a gene: 11. This CDR3 contains 18 residues. Germline CDR1 is SGHVS and CDR2 is FNYEAQ. The CDR3 loop is CASSPEREGRDSYNEQFF. CDR3 DNA: TGTGCCAGCAGTCCAGAGCGGGAGGGCCGGGACTCCTACAATGAGCAGTTCTTC. The variable domain in full, with the rest retrieved from reference TRBV7-6 and TRBJ2-1, is GAGVSQSPRYKVTKRGQDVALRCDPISGHVSLYWYRQALGQGPEFLTYFNYEAQQDKSGLPNDRFSAERPEGSISTLTIQRTEQRDSAMYRCASSPEREGRDSYNEQFFGPGTRLTVL.

Only one count was recorded for this clone. V and J are TRBV4-1 and TRBJ2-1; D may be TRBD2 (6 bases). The CDR3 loop spans 16 amino acids. Germline-derived CDR1 and CDR2 are MGHRA and YSYEKL. The germline V and J ends were trimmed by 1 base and 1 base, with 11 bases remaining between them. DNA for the CDR3: TGCGCCAGCAGCCAAGTAGGTAGCGGTTCCTACAATGAGCAGTTCTTC. It yields the protein CASSQVGSGSYNEQFF.

The rearrangement joins TRBV15 to TRBJ2-4; D is possibly TRBD1 (5 bases). V lost 4 bases and J lost 0, with 13 bases in between. Looked up from germline, CDR1 is LNHNV and CDR2 is YYDKDF (reference sequence). The CDR3 runs 16 residues. CDR3 protein: CATSTDSNLAKNIQYF. The CDR3 nucleotides are TGTGCCACCAGCACCGACAGTAACCTAGCCAAAAACATTCAGTACTTC.